These T cell receptor beta chains were read from a single sample in a study of CD8 T cells in Susac syndrome. TCRdb itself ran the immunoSEQ multiplex PCR reads through MiXCR, one entry per CDR3 protein. This table holds 150,000 to 180,000 distinct CDR3 sequences, roughly 95% found once. Material for sequencing was CD8+ T cells from PBMCs. The receptors were gathered from a human donor with multiple sclerosis. CDR3s leave out the opening cysteine and the closing phenylalanine or tryptophan. The D gene is left open where the match is weak. Size is stated for part of the rows, as once, few or many counts, or as a class when the clone is expanded.

j_gene: TRBJ1-5
v_gene: TRBV15
d_gene: -
abundance: -
CDR3aa: ATSRWDKVNQPQH

j_gene: TRBJ2-1
v_gene: TRBV14
d_gene: -
abundance: -
CDR3aa: ASSPGTADEQF

j_gene: TRBJ1-5
v_gene: TRBV27
d_gene: -
abundance: -
CDR3aa: ASSFRGPNQPQH

j_gene: TRBJ2-7
v_gene: TRBV23-1
d_gene: -
abundance: -
CDR3aa: ASGHITGISYEQY

j_gene: TRBJ2-7
v_gene: TRBV3-1
d_gene: -
abundance: -
CDR3aa: ASSQTQGVHEQY

j_gene: TRBJ2-2
v_gene: TRBV27
d_gene: -
abundance: -
CDR3aa: ASSYSAGAGELF

j_gene: TRBJ1-5
v_gene: TRBV2
d_gene: TRBD1
abundance: once
CDR3aa: ASSFDRDRIGQPQH

j_gene: TRBJ1-2
v_gene: TRBV11-2
d_gene: TRBD1
abundance: once
CDR3aa: ASSPTGTGGGYGYT

j_gene: TRBJ1-2
v_gene: TRBV29-1
d_gene: -
abundance: -
CDR3aa: SVDPPGRGYT

j_gene: TRBJ2-1
v_gene: TRBV12-3/TRBV12-4
d_gene: -
abundance: -
CDR3aa: ASTIGVAEQF

j_gene: TRBJ2-7
v_gene: TRBV3-1
d_gene: -
abundance: -
CDR3aa: ASSQEGKAGYSYEQY

j_gene: TRBJ2-5
v_gene: TRBV28
d_gene: -
abundance: -
CDR3aa: ASSSPYQETQY

j_gene: TRBJ2-1
v_gene: TRBV4-2
d_gene: TRBD2
abundance: -
CDR3aa: ASSQGGTSGHHEQF

j_gene: TRBJ2-3
v_gene: TRBV20-1
d_gene: -
abundance: -
CDR3aa: SAREPGVPLGADTQY

j_gene: TRBJ1-1
v_gene: TRBV12-3/TRBV12-4
d_gene: -
abundance: -
CDR3aa: ASSPVGGRVSVTEAF

j_gene: TRBJ1-2
v_gene: TRBV4-1
d_gene: -
abundance: -
CDR3aa: ASSRNHETVAYGYT

j_gene: TRBJ2-7
v_gene: TRBV27
d_gene: TRBD1
abundance: few
CDR3aa: ASSLNRGYEQY

j_gene: TRBJ2-3
v_gene: TRBV15
d_gene: -
abundance: -
CDR3aa: ATSPSGGRIEGTDTQY

j_gene: TRBJ1-1
v_gene: TRBV29-1
d_gene: -
abundance: -
CDR3aa: SVLGTQAF

j_gene: TRBJ2-7
v_gene: TRBV20-1
d_gene: -
abundance: -
CDR3aa: SASPGRRPYEQY

j_gene: TRBJ1-1
v_gene: TRBV7-3
d_gene: -
abundance: few
CDR3aa: ASTSRMNTEAF

j_gene: TRBJ1-2
v_gene: TRBV3-1
d_gene: -
abundance: -
CDR3aa: ARSDFPLNYGYT

j_gene: TRBJ2-3
v_gene: TRBV29-1
d_gene: -
abundance: once
CDR3aa: SVVAVGADTQY

j_gene: TRBJ2-1
v_gene: TRBV19
d_gene: -
abundance: -
CDR3aa: ASTDPVDEQF

j_gene: TRBJ1-5
v_gene: TRBV12-3/TRBV12-4
d_gene: TRBD1
abundance: -
CDR3aa: ASSFSGTGNQPQH

j_gene: TRBJ2-7
v_gene: TRBV3-1
d_gene: TRBD1
abundance: once
CDR3aa: ASSSGQGGYEQY

j_gene: TRBJ1-6
v_gene: TRBV18
d_gene: -
abundance: -
CDR3aa: ASSPSGSELGNSPLH

j_gene: TRBJ2-2
v_gene: TRBV7-9
d_gene: -
abundance: -
CDR3aa: ASSLGSVTMNTGELF

j_gene: TRBJ1-5
v_gene: TRBV12-3/TRBV12-4
d_gene: -
abundance: -
CDR3aa: ASSFSGRADQPQH

j_gene: TRBJ2-7
v_gene: TRBV12-3/TRBV12-4
d_gene: -
abundance: -
CDR3aa: ASRRGSYEQY

j_gene: TRBJ1-1
v_gene: TRBV30
d_gene: TRBD1
abundance: -
CDR3aa: AWSVRTGGHTEAF

j_gene: TRBJ2-1
v_gene: TRBV2
d_gene: -
abundance: -
CDR3aa: ASSFRAGYNEQF

j_gene: TRBJ1-6
v_gene: TRBV4-1
d_gene: -
abundance: -
CDR3aa: ASSHSSTDSPLH

j_gene: TRBJ1-1
v_gene: TRBV7-9
d_gene: TRBD1
abundance: -
CDR3aa: ASSPRDRAWTEAF

j_gene: TRBJ2-3
v_gene: TRBV5-6
d_gene: -
abundance: -
CDR3aa: ASSGLDTQY

j_gene: TRBJ2-2
v_gene: TRBV12-3/TRBV12-4
d_gene: -
abundance: once
CDR3aa: ASSSPEYTGELF

j_gene: TRBJ1-5
v_gene: TRBV3-1
d_gene: -
abundance: -
CDR3aa: ASSQDEAFPSWPQH